The sample holds one count of the clone carrying this T cell receptor (beta chain). This CDR3 is 15 amino acids long. The ends lost 3 bases at V and 8 bases at J; junction bases unmatched: 6. CDR1 and CDR2 from the germline V gene are SGHRS and YFSETQ. Sequencing was performed with immunoSEQ multiplex PCR; in TCRdb, only in-frame clones are kept and a portion is missing. The sample yields 150,000 or so clones, about 94% seen once. This entry comes from a study of control samples from healthy donors and cancer patients. This receptor was identified in a man in his forties in good health. The chain recombines TRBV5-1 with TRBJ1-4, with TRBD1 matching over 11 bases. The specimen sequenced was blood. The CDR3 loop reads CASSSPGQGVEKLFF. CDR3 in DNA: TGCGCCAGCAGCTCCCCGGGACAGGGGGTCGAAAAACTGTTTTTT.